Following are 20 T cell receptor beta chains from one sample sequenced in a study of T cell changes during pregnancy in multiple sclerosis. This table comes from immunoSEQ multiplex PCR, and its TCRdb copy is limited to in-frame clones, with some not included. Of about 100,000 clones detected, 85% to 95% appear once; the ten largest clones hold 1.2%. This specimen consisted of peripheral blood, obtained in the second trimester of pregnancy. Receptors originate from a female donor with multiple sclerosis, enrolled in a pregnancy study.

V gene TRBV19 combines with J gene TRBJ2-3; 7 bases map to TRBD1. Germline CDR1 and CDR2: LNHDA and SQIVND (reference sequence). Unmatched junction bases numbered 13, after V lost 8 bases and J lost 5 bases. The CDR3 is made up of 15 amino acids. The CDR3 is CASRLNDRDRDTQYF. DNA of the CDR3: TGTGCCAGTCGGCTAAACGACAGGGACAGAGATACGCAGTATTTT.

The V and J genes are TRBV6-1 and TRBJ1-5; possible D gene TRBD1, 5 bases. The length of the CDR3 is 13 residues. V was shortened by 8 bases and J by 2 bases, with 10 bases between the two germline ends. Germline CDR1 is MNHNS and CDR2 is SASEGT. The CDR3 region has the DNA TGTGCCAGCGCAGGGATCGGCAATCAGCCCCAGCATTTT. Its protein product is CASAGIGNQPQHF.

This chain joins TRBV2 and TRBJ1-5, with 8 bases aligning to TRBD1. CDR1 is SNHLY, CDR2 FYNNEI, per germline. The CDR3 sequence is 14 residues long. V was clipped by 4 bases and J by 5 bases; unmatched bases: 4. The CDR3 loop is CASSGDRFDQPQHF. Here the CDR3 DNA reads TGTGCCAGCAGTGGGGACAGGTTTGATCAGCCCCAGCATTTT.

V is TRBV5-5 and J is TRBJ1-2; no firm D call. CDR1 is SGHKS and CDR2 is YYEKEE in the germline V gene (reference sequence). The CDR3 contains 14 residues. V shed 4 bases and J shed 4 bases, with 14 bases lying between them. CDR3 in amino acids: CASSRPGPTYGYTF. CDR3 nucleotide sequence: TGTGCCAGCAGCCGACCGGGTCCGACCTATGGCTACACCTTC.

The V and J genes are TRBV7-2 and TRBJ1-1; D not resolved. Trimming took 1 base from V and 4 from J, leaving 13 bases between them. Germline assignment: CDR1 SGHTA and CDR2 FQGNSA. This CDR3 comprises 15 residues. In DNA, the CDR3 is TGTGCCAGCAGCTTAGTCGTAGCGTCGGGCACTGAAGCTTTCTTT. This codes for CASSLVVASGTEAFF.

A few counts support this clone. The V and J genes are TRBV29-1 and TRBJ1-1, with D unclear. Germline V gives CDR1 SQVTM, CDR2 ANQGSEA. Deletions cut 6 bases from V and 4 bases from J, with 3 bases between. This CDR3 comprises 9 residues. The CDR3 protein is CSVSTEAFF. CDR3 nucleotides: TGCAGCGTGAGCACTGAAGCTTTCTTT. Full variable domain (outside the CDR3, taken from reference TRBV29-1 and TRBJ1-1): SAVISQKPSRDICQRGTSLTIQCQVDSQVTMMFWYRQQPGQSLTLIATANQGSEATYESGFVIDKFPISRPNLTFSTLTVSNMSPEDSSIYLCSVSTEAFFGQGTRLTVV.

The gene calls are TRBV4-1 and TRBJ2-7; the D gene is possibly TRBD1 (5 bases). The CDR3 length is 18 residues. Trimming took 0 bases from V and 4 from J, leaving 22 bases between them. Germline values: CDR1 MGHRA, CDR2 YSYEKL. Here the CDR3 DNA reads TGCGCCAGCAGCCAAGATAGGTTTCCCGGCAGGGTGGGATACGAGCAGTACTTC. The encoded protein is CASSQDRFPGRVGYEQYF.

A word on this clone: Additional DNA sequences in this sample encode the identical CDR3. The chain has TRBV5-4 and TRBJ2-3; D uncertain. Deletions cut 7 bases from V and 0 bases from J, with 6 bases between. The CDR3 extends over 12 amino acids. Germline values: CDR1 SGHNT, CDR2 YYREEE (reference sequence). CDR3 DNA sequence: TGTGCCAGCTCGAGGAGCACAGATACGCAGTATTTT. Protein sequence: CASSRSTDTQYF.

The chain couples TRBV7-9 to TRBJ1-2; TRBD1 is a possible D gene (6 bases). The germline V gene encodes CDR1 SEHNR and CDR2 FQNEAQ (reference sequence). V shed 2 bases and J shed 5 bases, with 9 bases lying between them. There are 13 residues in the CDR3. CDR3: CASSLRQGYGYTF. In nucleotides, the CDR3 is TGTGCCAGCAGCTTAAGGCAGGGGTATGGCTACACCTTC.

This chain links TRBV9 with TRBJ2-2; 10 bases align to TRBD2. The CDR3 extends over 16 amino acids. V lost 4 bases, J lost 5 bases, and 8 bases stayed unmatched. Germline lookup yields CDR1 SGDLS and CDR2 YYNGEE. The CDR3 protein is CASSPTSGVVTGELFF. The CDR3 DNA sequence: TGTGCCAGCAGCCCCACTAGCGGGGTAGTGACCGGGGAGCTGTTTTTT.

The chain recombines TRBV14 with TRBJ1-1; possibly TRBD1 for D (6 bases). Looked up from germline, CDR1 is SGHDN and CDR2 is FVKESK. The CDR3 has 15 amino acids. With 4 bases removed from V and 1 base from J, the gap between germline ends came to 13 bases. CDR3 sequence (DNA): TGTGCCAGCAGCCCGGACAGTTTGCCGAACACTGAAGCTTTCTTT. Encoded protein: CASSPDSLPNTEAFF.

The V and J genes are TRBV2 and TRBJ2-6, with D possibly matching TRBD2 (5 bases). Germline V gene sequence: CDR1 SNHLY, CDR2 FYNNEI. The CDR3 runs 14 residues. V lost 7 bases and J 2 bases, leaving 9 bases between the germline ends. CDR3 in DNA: TGTGCCAGCAAGGACTTAGCTGGGGCCAACGTCCTGACTTTC. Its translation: CASKDLAGANVLTF.

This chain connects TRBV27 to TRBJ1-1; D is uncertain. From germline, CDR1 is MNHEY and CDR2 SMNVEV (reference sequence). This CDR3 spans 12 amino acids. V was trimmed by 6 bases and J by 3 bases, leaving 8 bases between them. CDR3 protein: CASSTGDTEAFF. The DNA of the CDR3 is TGTGCCAGCAGCACCGGGGACACTGAAGCTTTCTTT.

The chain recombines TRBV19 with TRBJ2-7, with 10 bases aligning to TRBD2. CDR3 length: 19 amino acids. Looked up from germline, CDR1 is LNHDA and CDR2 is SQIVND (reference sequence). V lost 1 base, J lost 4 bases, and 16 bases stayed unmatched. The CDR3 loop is CASSIVASGRAGTSYEQYF. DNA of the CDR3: TGTGCCAGTAGTATAGTAGCCAGCGGGAGGGCCGGGACCTCTTACGAGCAGTACTTC.

CDR3 residues: CASSAGGPEETQYF. Written as DNA, the CDR3 is TGTGCCAGCAGCGCGGGGGGCCCGGAAGAGACCCAGTACTTC. The chain is built from TRBV7-6 and TRBJ2-5; 8 bases are a match to TRBD2. The germline CDR1 and CDR2 sequences are SGHVS and FNYEAQ. CDR3 length: 14 amino acids. With 5 bases clipped from V and 3 bases from J, the junction kept 5 bases outside the gene matches.

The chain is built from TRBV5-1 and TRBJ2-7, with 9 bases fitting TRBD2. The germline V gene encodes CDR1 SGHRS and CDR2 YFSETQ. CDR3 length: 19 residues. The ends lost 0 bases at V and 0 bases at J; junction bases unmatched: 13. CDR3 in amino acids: CASSLARVPPSGDSYEQYF. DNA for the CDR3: TGCGCCAGCAGCTTGGCCCGGGTCCCCCCTAGCGGGGACTCCTACGAGCAGTACTTC.

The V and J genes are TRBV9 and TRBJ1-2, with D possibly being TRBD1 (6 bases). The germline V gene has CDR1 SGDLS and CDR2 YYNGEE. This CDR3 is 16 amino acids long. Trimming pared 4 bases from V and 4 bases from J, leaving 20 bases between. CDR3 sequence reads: CASSPSTGYGGYGYTF. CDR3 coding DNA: TGTGCCAGCAGCCCATCCACAGGGTATGGGGGCTATGGCTACACCTTC.

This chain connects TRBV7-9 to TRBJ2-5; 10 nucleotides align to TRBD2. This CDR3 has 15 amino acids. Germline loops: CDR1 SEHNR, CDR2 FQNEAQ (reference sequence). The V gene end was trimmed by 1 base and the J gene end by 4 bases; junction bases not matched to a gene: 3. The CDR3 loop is CASSLGLAGLETQYF. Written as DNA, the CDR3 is TGTGCCAGCAGCTTAGGACTAGCGGGCCTAGAGACCCAGTACTTC. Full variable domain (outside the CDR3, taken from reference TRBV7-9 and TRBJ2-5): DTGVSQNPRHKITKRGQNVTFRCDPISEHNRLYWYRQTLGQGPEFLTYFQNEAQLEKSRLLSDRFSAERPKGSFSTLEIQRTEQGDSAMYLCASSLGLAGLETQYFGPGTRLLVL.

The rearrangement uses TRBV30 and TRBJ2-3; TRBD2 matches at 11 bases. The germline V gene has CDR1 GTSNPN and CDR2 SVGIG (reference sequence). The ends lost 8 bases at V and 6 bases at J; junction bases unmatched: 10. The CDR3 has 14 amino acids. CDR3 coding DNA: TGTGCCGAATCCTTAGCGGGAGGGCCCGATACGCAGTATTTT. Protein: CAESLAGGPDTQYF.

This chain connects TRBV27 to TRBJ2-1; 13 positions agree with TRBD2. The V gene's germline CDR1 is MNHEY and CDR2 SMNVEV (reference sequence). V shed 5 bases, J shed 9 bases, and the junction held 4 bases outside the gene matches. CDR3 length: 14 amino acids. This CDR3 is CASSPGLAGTEQFF. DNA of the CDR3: TGTGCCAGCAGTCCGGGACTAGCGGGAACTGAGCAGTTCTTC.